This entry describes one T cell receptor (beta chain). Its antigen is unidentified. Surgery cases with the highest brain T cell transcript signatures were chosen for sequencing. Repertoires were generated with immunoSEQ multiplex PCR, while TCRdb's copy carries only in-frame clones and drops some. The sample includes about 41,000 clones, 90% of them seen just once. This entry is derived from a study of brain T cells in children with intractable seizures. Findings and limits, study-wide: Only CDR3 sequence similarity suggested viral specificity, without known HCMV serostatus.

This receptor was obtained from a girl aged 2-10 years with tuberous sclerosis and intractable seizures. Sequenced here: peripheral blood, sampled at surgery.

The CDR3: CASSYPPGSGGNTIYF. CDR3 nucleotide sequence: TGTGCCAGCAGTTACCCCCCCGGCAGTGGAGGAAACACCATATATTTT. The chain combines TRBV6-2 or TRBV6-3 with TRBJ1-3; D ambiguous. V gave up 2 bases and J gave up 4 bases, with 15 bases separating them. Germline V CDR1 and CDR2: MNHEY, SVGEGT. CDR3 length equals 16 residues.